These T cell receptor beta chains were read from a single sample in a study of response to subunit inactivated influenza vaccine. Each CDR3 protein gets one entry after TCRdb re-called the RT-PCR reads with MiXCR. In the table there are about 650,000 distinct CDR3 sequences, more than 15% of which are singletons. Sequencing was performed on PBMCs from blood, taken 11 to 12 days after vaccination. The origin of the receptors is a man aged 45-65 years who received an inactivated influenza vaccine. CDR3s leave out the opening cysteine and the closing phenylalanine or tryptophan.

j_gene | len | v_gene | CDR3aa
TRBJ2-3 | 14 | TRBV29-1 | SAPSTSGVSTDTQY
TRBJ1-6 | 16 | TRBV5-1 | ASSLASGGRFSGSPLH
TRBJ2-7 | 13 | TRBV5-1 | ASSGTGGSFYEQY
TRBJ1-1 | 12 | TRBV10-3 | AISESRQAFEAF
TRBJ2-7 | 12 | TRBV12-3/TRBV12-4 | ASSTGVTTYEQY
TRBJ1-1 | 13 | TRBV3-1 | ASSPYGTENTEAF
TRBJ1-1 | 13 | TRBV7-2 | ASSTGGQGWTEAF
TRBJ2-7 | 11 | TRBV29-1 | SVVPGTGNEQY
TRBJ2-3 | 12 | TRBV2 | ASSDGQSTDTQY
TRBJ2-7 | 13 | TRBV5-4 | ASTLLGGGGGEQY
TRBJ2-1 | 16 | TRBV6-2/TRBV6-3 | ASSHGPNFLQLTDEQF
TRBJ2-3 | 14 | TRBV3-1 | ASSPHPGQGKDTQY
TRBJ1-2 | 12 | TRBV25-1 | ASSEWATNYGYT
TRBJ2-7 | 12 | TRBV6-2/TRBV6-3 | ASSPNKNLYEQY
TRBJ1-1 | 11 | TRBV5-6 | ASSLGTGGYFF
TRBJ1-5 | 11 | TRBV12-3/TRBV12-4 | ASSFSGERAQH
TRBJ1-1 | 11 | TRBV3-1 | ASSQRVSTEAF
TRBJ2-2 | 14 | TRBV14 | ASSWGSNLRTGELF
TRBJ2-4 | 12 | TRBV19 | ASTAGTGGNIQY
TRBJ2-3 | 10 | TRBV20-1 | SARPAGDTQY
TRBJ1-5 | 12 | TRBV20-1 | SARGPGNGSPQH
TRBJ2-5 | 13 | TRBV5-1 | ASSWGLAEQETQY
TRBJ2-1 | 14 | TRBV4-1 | ASSQAPIPPYNEQF
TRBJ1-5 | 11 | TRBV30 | AWRGQGSQPQH
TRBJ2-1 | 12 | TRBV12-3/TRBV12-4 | ASSNPTGPRGKF
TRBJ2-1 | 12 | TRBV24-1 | ATSPWGQANEQF
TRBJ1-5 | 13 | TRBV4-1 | ASSQERGANQPQH
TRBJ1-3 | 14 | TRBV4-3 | ASSQDLAGTGNTIY
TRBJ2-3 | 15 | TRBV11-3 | ASSLGRQGIRPDTQY
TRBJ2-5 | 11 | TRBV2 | ASRRLAEETQY
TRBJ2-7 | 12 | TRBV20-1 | SAPKRDSPYEQY
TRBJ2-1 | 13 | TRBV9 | ASSPWTSSDNEQF